This T cell receptor (beta chain) comes out of a study of cytomegalovirus exposure and HLA in healthy donors. Trimming took 5 bases from V and 5 from J; bases not matched to a gene: 7. The CDR3 covers 14 residues. Germline V gene lookup returns CDR1 SGHTA and CDR2 FQGTGA. The PCR used 60 Vbeta and 13 Jbeta primers. Produced via immunoSEQ multiplex PCR; TCRdb's table is partial and in-frame only. Here the sample spans some 180,000 clones, approximately 80% being singletons. V and J are TRBV7-3 and TRBJ2-3, with 7 bases lining up with TRBD2. Sequencing was carried out using PBMCs. This sequence was found in a woman aged 25 to 39 in good health and CMV-seronegative. The CDR3 nucleotides are TGTGCCAGCAGCCCGAGCGGGGTCGAAGATACGCAGTATTTT. Translated: CASSPSGVEDTQYF.